This TCR beta chain derives from a study of blood T cell repertoires in COVID-19. V lost 4 bases and J 2 bases, leaving 13 bases between the germline ends. The CDR3 consists of 15 residues. CDR1 and CDR2 from the germline V gene are SGHNT and YYREEE (reference sequence). This clone was picked up one time. Assay used: immunoSEQ multiplex PCR; TCRdb lists only in-frame clones, some missing. This table has 100,000 to 150,000 clones, about four fifths appearing once. The source material was peripheral blood. V and J are TRBV5-4 and TRBJ2-1, with D tentatively TRBD2 (6 bases). The TCR originated in a man between 60 and 70 years old with acute or convalescent COVID-19. The CDR3: CASSLLGGAYNEQFF. The CDR3 bases are TGTGCCAGCAGCCTACTCGGGGGTGCCTACAATGAGCAGTTCTTC. The full variable domain, in which reference TRBV5-4 and TRBJ2-1 provide the parts outside the CDR3, is ETGVTQSPTHLIKTRGQQVTLRCSSQSGHNTVSWYQQALGQGPQFIFQYYREEENGRGNFPPRFSGLQFPNYSSELNVNALELDDSALYLCASSLLGGAYNEQFFGPGTRLTVL.